One sample yielded the 21 T cell receptor beta chains listed below, sequenced in a study of blood T cell repertoires in COVID-19. TCRdb's copy holds only in-frame clones and misses some; the assay was immunoSEQ multiplex PCR. This sample carries tens of thousands of clones, approximately 80% of them seen once, and the ten largest clones take less than 45%. The specimen sequenced was peripheral blood. These receptors all come from a man aged 80 or over with acute or convalescent COVID-19.

The chain joins TRBV9 to TRBJ2-7; 14 bases fit TRBD2. Germline V lookup: CDR1 SGDLS, CDR2 YYNGEE. Trimming at V came to 4 bases and at J to 4 bases, leaving 7 bases not matched to a gene. The length of the CDR3 is 16 residues. This chain's CDR3 is CASSPGLAGVAYEQYF. The CDR3 DNA sequence: TGTGCCAGCAGCCCGGGACTAGCGGGAGTTGCGTACGAGCAGTACTTC.

This clone was seen just once. This sequence joins TRBV14 and TRBJ2-1; TRBD2 matches at 9 bases. Germline values: CDR1 SGHDN, CDR2 FVKESK. CDR3 length: 16 amino acids. With V trimmed by 4 bases and J by 7 bases, 11 bases remained unmatched. This chain's CDR3 is CASSPPTISGSNEQFF. The CDR3 DNA is TGTGCCAGCAGCCCCCCAACTATTAGCGGGAGTAATGAGCAGTTCTTC.

This clone was detected once. V is TRBV9 and J is TRBJ2-5; 8 bases fit TRBD2. Germline CDR1 and CDR2: SGDLS and YYNGEE. The length of the CDR3 is 15 residues. V gave up 0 bases and J gave up 5 bases; unmatched junction bases: 6. The CDR3 reads CASSVDAGGWETQYF. CDR3 sequence (DNA): TGTGCCAGCAGCGTAGACGCGGGAGGCTGGGAGACCCAGTACTTC.

J is TRBJ2-5 and V is TRBV21-1; TRBD1, the table's D call, was not compared with the DNA. TRBV21-1 is termed a pseudogene. The CDR3 extends over 10 amino acids. CDR3 loop: CASSKDQQYF. The DNA for the CDR3 is TGTGCCAGCAGCAAAGATCAGCAGTACTTC.

The chain carries TRBV19 and TRBJ1-5, with 7 bases identical to TRBD1. Trimming took 3 bases from V and 2 from J; bases not matched to a gene: 4. The germline gives CDR1 LNHDA, CDR2 SQIVND (reference sequence). The CDR3 loop spans 15 amino acids. CDR3 nucleotides: TGTGCCAGTAGTATCCAAGGGGGCGGCAATCAGCCCCAGCATTTT. The encoded protein is CASSIQGGGNQPQHF. Looking up the rest from reference TRBV19 and TRBJ1-5 gives the full variable domain: DGGITQSPKYLFRKEGQNVTLSCEQNLNHDAMYWYRQDPGQGLRLIYYSQIVNDFQKGDIAEGYSVSREKKESFPLTVTSAQKNPTAFYLCASSIQGGGNQPQHFGDGTRLSIL.

The V gene is TRBV7-3, the J gene TRBJ2-3, with 8 bases aligning to TRBD1. The length of the CDR3 is 14 residues. Germline V gene data show CDR1 as SGHTA and CDR2 as FQGTGA. The J segment lost 4 bases and the V segment lost 5 bases, leaving 5 bases of the junction unmatched. CDR3 residues: CASSETGGSDTQYF. In DNA, the CDR3 is TGTGCCAGCAGCGAAACAGGGGGGTCAGATACGCAGTATTTT.

The rearrangement uses TRBV4-3 and TRBJ1-6; 7 nucleotides align to TRBD1. Germline V gene data show CDR1 as LGHNA and CDR2 as YSLEER. The CDR3 covers 16 residues. V lost 1 base to trimming and J lost 6 bases; unmatched junction nucleotides: 6. In DNA form, the CDR3 reads TGCGCCAGCAGCCAAGCGGGGACAGCTCTTAATTCACCCCTCCACTTT. It codes for CASSQAGTALNSPLHF.

The rearrangement joins TRBV6-4 to TRBJ2-2; 7 nucleotides line up with TRBD1. CDR3 length equals 14 residues. V lost 2 bases, J lost 3 bases, and 0 bases stayed unmatched. Germline-derived CDR1 and CDR2 are MRHNA and SNTAGT. The CDR3 coding sequence is TGTGCCAGCAGTGACAGGGGGCACACCGGGGAGCTGTTTTTT. The encoded protein is CASSDRGHTGELFF.

V is TRBV7-2 and J is TRBJ1-2; D is uncertain. CDR1 and CDR2 from the germline V gene are SGHTA and FQGNSA. The V gene lost 5 bases and the J gene lost 8 bases, with 18 bases spanning the gap. This CDR3 is built from 14 residues. For the CDR3, the DNA is TGTGCCAGCAGCCCGTGGGAGAGAGGCTGGGGCTACACCTTC. It specifies CASSPWERGWGYTF.

This clone came up once. The V and J genes are TRBV7-9 and TRBJ2-2; D is unclear. There are 15 residues in the CDR3. V was clipped by 0 bases and J by 8 bases, with 13 bases between them. The V gene's germline CDR1 is SEHNR and CDR2 FQNEAQ (reference sequence). The CDR3 sequence is CASSLASPIQGELFF. CDR3 coding DNA: TGTGCCAGCAGCTTAGCTAGTCCTATTCAAGGGGAGCTGTTTTTT.

The V and J genes are TRBV18 and TRBJ2-7; 9 nucleotides match TRBD1. This CDR3 comprises 15 residues. Unmatched junction bases numbered 9, after V lost 5 bases and J lost 4 bases. Germline lookup yields CDR1 KGHSH and CDR2 LQKENI. The CDR3 spells CASSKGGQGPYEQYF. Written as DNA, the CDR3 is TGTGCCAGCTCAAAAGGGGGACAGGGCCCGTACGAGCAGTACTTC.

This chain links TRBV18 with TRBJ2-1; perhaps TRBD2 as D (5 bases). The CDR3 is 14 residues long. CDR1 is KGHSH and CDR2 is LQKENI in the germline V gene. V was pared by 1 base and J by 4 bases, with 8 bases between. The CDR3 spells CASSPQRSYNEQFF. CDR3 in DNA: TGTGCCAGCTCACCACAGCGGTCGTACAATGAGCAGTTCTTC.

The V and J genes are TRBV27 and TRBJ2-3, with 13 bases identical to TRBD2. Trimming took 5 bases from V and 5 from J; bases not matched to a gene: 10. Germline V gene lookup returns CDR1 MNHEY and CDR2 SMNVEV (reference sequence). This CDR3 region has 17 residues. CDR3 in DNA: TGTGCCAGCAGTCCTAGGACTAGCGGGAGAGTTGGAGATACGCAGTATTTT. Protein sequence: CASSPRTSGRVGDTQYF.

V is TRBV27 and J is TRBJ2-2, with TRBD1 identical over 9 bases. This CDR3 is built from 17 residues. In germline, CDR1 is MNHEY, CDR2 SMNVEV (reference sequence). Trimming at V came to 0 bases and at J to 6 bases, leaving 8 bases not matched to a gene. The DNA of the CDR3 is TGTGCCAGCAGTTTATCCGCGGGACAGGGCGCCCCCGGGGAGCTGTTTTTT. Translation gives CASSLSAGQGAPGELFF.

The chain is built from TRBV5-4 and TRBJ2-5; 8 bases match TRBD2. The ends lost 3 bases at V and 0 bases at J; junction bases unmatched: 7. Germline CDR1 and CDR2: SGHNT and YYREEE (reference sequence). CDR3 length equals 16 residues. For the CDR3, the DNA is TGTGCCAGCAGCTCTAAAGAGCGGGGGAACCAAGAGACCCAGTACTTC. Translated: CASSSKERGNQETQYF.

V usage is TRBV5-6 and J usage is TRBJ2-1; the match to TRBD1 covers 10 bases. Germline V lookup: CDR1 SGHDT, CDR2 YYEEEE. The CDR3 runs to 17 residues. J was trimmed by 1 base and V by 5 bases; bases with no gene match: 9. In nucleotides, the CDR3 is TGTGCCAGCAGTCGGGACAGGGGCTATATATCCTACAATGAGCAGTTCTTC. It specifies CASSRDRGYISYNEQFF.

This rearrangement joins TRBV7-9 to TRBJ2-5; 7 nucleotides match TRBD1. This CDR3 is 15 amino acids long. Per the germline V gene, CDR1 is SEHNR and CDR2 is FQNEAQ (reference sequence). The junction had 8 bases not matched to a gene; V was cut back by 4 bases and J by 3 bases. CDR3 loop: CASSSAGTAKETQYF. The CDR3 DNA sequence: TGTGCCAGCAGCTCCGCCGGGACAGCTAAAGAGACCCAGTACTTC.

This rearrangement joins TRBV28 to TRBJ1-1, with a possible D match to TRBD1 (6 bases). This CDR3 has 15 residues. V was trimmed by 3 bases and J by 0 bases, leaving 11 bases between them. Looked up from germline, CDR1 is MDHEN and CDR2 is SYDVKM. The CDR3 region has the DNA TGTGCCAGCAGTTTTCCAGGGGCCATGAACACTGAAGCTTTCTTT. It translates to CASSFPGAMNTEAFF.

This sequence joins TRBV25-1 and TRBJ2-6; D not certain. CDR1 and CDR2 from the germline V gene are MGHDK and SYGVNS. Deletions cut 2 bases from V and 1 base from J, with 3 bases between. The CDR3 spans 14 residues. The CDR3 nucleotides are TGTGCCAGCAGTGAACGGTCTGGGGCCAACGTCCTGACTTTC. Its protein product is CASSERSGANVLTF. Filled out from reference TRBV25-1 and TRBJ2-6, the complete variable domain reads EADIYQTPRYLVIGTGKKITLECSQTMGHDKMYWYQQDPGMELHLIHYSYGVNSTEKGDLSSESTVSRIRTEHFPLTLESARPSHTSQYLCASSERSGANVLTFGAGSRLTVL.

The gene calls are TRBV7-2 and TRBJ2-1; D is uncertain. This CDR3 comprises 14 residues. Germline CDR1 reads SGHTA; CDR2 reads FQGNSA. V was trimmed by 5 bases and J by 9 bases, leaving 17 bases between them. The CDR3 protein is CASSPHHGAGEQFF. CDR3 DNA sequence: TGTGCCAGCAGCCCTCACCACGGAGCTGGTGAGCAGTTCTTC.

The chain combines TRBV7-2 with TRBJ1-5, with TRBD1 as a possible D gene (5 bases). CDR3 size: 14 residues. Germline V CDR1 and CDR2: SGHTA, FQGNSA. Trimming removed 1 base from V and 7 bases from J, with 11 bases in between. CDR3 protein: CASSLVRVGQPQHF. The CDR3 nucleotides are TGTGCCAGCAGCTTAGTCAGGGTGGGACAGCCCCAGCATTTT.